This T cell receptor beta chain was sequenced for a study of T cell repertoires in cytomegalovirus infection. Study at large: Shared public TCR beta signatures pointed to both CMV infection and a matching HLA type. Notes on the study in general: Pooled public TCR beta family frequency picked out CMV carriers with the relevant HLA. Across the ex vivo response, the dominant clonotypes were HLA-C-restricted CMV-specific TCR beta clonotypes.

This clonotype was seen only a few times. The target antigen is unknown. TCRdb reprocessed the reads with MiXCR, giving one entry per CDR3 protein. The sample holds approximately 190,000 distinct CDR3 sequences, 28% seen once. The CDR3 is 19 amino acids. The junction had 13 bases not matched to a gene; V was cut back by 5 bases and J by 2 bases. The receptor's source is a human donor in good health (CMV status not recorded). Some clones in this sample may be carry-over from other donors' samples. This chain joins TRBV12-3 or TRBV12-4 and TRBJ2-6; TRBD1 aligns across 9 bases. Input material: PBMCs. CDR3: CASSAQLGTGRTGANVLTF. The CDR3 DNA sequence: TGTGCCAGCAGTGCACAACTCGGGACAGGGAGAACTGGGGCCAACGTCCTGACTTTC.